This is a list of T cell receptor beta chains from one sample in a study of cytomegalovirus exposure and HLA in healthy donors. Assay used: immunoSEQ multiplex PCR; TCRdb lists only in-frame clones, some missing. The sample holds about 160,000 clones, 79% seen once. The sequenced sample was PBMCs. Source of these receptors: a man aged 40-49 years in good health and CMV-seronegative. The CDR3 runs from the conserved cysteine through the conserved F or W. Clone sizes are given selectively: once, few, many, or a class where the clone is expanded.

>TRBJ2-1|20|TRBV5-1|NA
CASSSRLAGVQSTTYNEQFF
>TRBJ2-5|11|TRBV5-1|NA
CASSLLWTQYF
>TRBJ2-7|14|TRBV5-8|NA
CASSLERVTHEQYF
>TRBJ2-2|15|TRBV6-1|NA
CATPGSVVQTGELFF
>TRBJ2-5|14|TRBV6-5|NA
CASSPRTRVETQYF
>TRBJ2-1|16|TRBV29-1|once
CSGVGAETSSYNEQFF
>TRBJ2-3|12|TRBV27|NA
CASSPKPDTQYF
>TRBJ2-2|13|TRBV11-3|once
CASARVRTGELFF
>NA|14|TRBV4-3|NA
CASSQDYRQGEQYF
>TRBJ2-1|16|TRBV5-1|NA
CASSSSGVGSYNEQFF
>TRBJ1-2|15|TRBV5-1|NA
CASWPGTVLRYGYTF
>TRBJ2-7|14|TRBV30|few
CAWSRLAGTYEQYF
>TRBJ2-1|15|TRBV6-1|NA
CASTGTSGRDNEQFF
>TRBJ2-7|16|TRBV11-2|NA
CASSPQGGTTSYEQYF
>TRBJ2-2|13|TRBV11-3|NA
CASSLAVAGELFF
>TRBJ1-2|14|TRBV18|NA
CASSPGRRDYGYTF
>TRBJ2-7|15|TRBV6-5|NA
CASSLGLAGTYEQYF
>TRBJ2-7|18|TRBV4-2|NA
CASSQDPGTGQVLYEQYF
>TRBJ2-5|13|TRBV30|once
CAWSLTNQETQYF
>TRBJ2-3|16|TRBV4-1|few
CASSQEWTSGTDTQYF
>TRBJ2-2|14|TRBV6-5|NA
CASSYGWGAGELFF
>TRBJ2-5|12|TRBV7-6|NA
CASSLKQGKQYF
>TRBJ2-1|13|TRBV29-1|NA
CSASLGAYNEQFF
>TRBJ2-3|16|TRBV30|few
CAWTRGLAGATDTQYF
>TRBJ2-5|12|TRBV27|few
CASRKGKETQYF
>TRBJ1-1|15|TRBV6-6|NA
CASSNPGGTDTEAFF
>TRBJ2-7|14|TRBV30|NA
CAWSSQGGSYEQYF
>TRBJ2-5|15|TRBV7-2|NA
CASSSVVVARETQYF
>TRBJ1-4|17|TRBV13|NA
CASSFYGGTGYNEKLFF
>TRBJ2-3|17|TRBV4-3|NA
CASSQGRYGREADTQYF
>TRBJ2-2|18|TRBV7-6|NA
CASSLEVERGRNTGELFF
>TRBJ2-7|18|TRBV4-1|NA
CASSQTSLIAGGRDEQYF
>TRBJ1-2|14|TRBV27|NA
CASSTQGANYGYTF
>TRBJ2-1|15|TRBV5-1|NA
CASSLGQGNLNEQFF
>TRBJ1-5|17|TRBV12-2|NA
CASRCHRGGQWDQPQHF
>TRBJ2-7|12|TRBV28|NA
CASSFQGYEQYF
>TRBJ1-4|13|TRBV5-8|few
CASGPGAHVKLFF
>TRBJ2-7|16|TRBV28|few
CASSSSDRAASYEQYF
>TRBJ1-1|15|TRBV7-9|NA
CASSLGGHQNTEAFF
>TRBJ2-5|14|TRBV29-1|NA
CSVAPTSGSVTQYF
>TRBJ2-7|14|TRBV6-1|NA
CASSARGRPYEQYF
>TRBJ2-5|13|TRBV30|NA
CAWRTPGVVTQYF
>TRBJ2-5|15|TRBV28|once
CASSLPQGGTETQYF
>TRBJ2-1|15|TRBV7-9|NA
CASSFRRGEYNEQFF
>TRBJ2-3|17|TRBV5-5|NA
CASSARQGTGGTDTQYF
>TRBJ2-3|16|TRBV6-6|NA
CASTLTGFSAADTQYF
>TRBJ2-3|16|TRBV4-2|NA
CASSPGTSGRTDTQYF
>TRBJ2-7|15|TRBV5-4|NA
CASSLGYSRSYEQYF
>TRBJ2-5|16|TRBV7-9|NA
CASSPQAGPREKTQYF
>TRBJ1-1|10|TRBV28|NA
CASSFTEAFF